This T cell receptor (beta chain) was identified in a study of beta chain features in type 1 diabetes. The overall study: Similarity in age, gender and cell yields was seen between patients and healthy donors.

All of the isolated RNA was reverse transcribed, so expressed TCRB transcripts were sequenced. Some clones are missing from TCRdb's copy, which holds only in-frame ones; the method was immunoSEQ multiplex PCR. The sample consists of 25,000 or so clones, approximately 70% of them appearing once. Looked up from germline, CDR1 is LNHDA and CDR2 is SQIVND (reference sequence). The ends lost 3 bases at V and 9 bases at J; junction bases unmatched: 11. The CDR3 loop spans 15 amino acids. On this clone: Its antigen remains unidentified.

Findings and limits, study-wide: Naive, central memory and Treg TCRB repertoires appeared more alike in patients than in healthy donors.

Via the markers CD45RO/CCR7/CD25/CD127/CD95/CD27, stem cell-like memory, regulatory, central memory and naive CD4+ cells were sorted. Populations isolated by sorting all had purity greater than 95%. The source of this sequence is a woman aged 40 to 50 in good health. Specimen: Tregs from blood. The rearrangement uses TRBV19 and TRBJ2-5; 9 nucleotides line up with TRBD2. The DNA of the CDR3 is TGTGCCAGTAGTATGGGGCTAGCGGGGCGTGGGGCCCAGTACTTC. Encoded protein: CASSMGLAGRGAQYF.